The 28 T cell receptor beta chains given below trace back to one sample, sequenced in a study of blood T cell repertoires in COVID-19. TCRdb's copy holds only in-frame clones and misses some; the assay was immunoSEQ multiplex PCR. The sample lists around 250,000 clones, roughly 90% occurring once. The sample comprised PBMCs or T cells enriched from blood (not recorded which). Receptors originate from a man aged 35-49 years who had been exposed to COVID-19.

This clone has only one observation. The rearrangement uses TRBV4-3 and TRBJ1-4, with a possible D match to TRBD1 (5 bases). The length of the CDR3 is 14 residues. Between the trimmed V and J ends, which lost 1 base and 8 bases, there was a span of 11 bases. CDR1 is LGHNA, CDR2 YSLEER, per germline. The CDR3 sequence is CASSQAGGLEKLFF. The CDR3 region has the DNA TGCGCCAGCAGCCAAGCGGGGGGATTAGAAAAACTGTTTTTT.

The chain recombines TRBV2 with TRBJ2-7, with 8 nucleotides matching TRBD2. The V gene end was trimmed by 5 bases and the J gene end by 5 bases; junction bases not matched to a gene: 11. Germline V gene data show CDR1 as SNHLY and CDR2 as FYNNEI. This CDR3 is 15 amino acids long. The CDR3 loop reads CASSLGFAGGHEQYF. In DNA, the CDR3 is TGTGCCAGCAGTTTGGGTTTCGCGGGAGGCCACGAGCAGTACTTC.

V gene TRBV3-1 (or the pseudogene TRBV3-2) combines with J gene TRBJ2-2; 7 nucleotides align to TRBD1. The V gene end was trimmed by 2 bases and the J gene end by 3 bases; junction bases not matched to a gene: 6. This CDR3 contains 16 residues. The germline CDR1 and CDR2 sequences are LGHDT and YNNKEL (reference sequence). CDR3: CASSQLRGSHTGELFF. CDR3 nucleotide sequence: TGTGCCAGCAGCCAACTCAGGGGGTCTCACACCGGGGAGCTGTTTTTT.

The chain links TRBV28 to TRBJ2-7; possibly TRBD1 for D (7 bases). Germline V lookup: CDR1 MDHEN, CDR2 SYDVKM. Trimming shortened V by 3 bases and J by 5 bases, and 11 bases separated the two germline ends. The CDR3 runs 13 residues. In nucleotides, the CDR3 is TGTGCCAGCAGTTTGTGGAGGGGGCACGAGCAGTACTTC. Its protein product is CASSLWRGHEQYF.

The chain couples TRBV28 to TRBJ1-2; 8 positions agree with TRBD1. CDR1 and CDR2 (germline): MDHEN, SYDVKM. CDR3 size: 13 residues. V was clipped by 8 bases and J by 6 bases; unmatched bases: 8. CDR3 DNA sequence: TGTGCCAGCCTTAGACAGGGGATTGATGGCTACACCTTC. This translates into CASLRQGIDGYTF.

V and J are TRBV27 and TRBJ1-2, with TRBD1 matching 8 bases. Germline trimming cut 8 bases from V and 8 bases from J; bases unmatched to any gene: 7. This CDR3 is built from 12 residues. The germline CDR1 and CDR2 sequences are MNHEY and SMNVEV (reference sequence). The DNA of the CDR3 is TGTGCCAGCGGCCAGGGGGCGCTAGGCTACACCTTC. Residues: CASGQGALGYTF.

This sequence joins TRBV7-6 and TRBJ1-4; TRBD1 aligns across 7 bases. The CDR3 contains 13 residues. The germline V gene has CDR1 SGHVS and CDR2 FNYEAQ. Losses at the gene ends were 5 bases for V and 8 bases for J; bases not matched to a gene: 5. The CDR3 spells CASSLGGREKLFF. CDR3 nucleotides: TGTGCCAGCAGCCTAGGGGGCAGGGAAAAACTGTTTTTT.

This CDR3 is CSVEDRDRDYEQYF. The CDR3 DNA is TGCAGCGTTGAAGACCGGGACAGGGACTACGAGCAGTACTTC. J is TRBJ2-7 and V is TRBV29-1, with TRBD1 identical over 9 bases. Germline V gene sequence: CDR1 SQVTM, CDR2 ANQGSEA. The V segment lost 0 bases and the J segment 3 bases; nucleotides outside the gene matches: 3. The CDR3 loop spans 14 amino acids.

About this clone itself: One end of the junction varies from germline; a read error may be responsible. The V and J genes are TRBV16 and TRBJ2-7; tentatively, D is TRBD2 (6 bases). Per the germline V gene, CDR1 is KGHSY and CDR2 is FQNENV. There are 15 residues in the CDR3. This chain's CDR3 is CASSESTSLSYEQYF. The CDR3 nucleotides are TGTGCCAGCAGCGAATCCACTAGCCTCTCCTACGAGCAGTACTTC.

The V call is TRBV4-1, the J call TRBJ1-1; 10 bases are a match to TRBD1. J gave up 4 bases and V 1 base, and 9 bases lay outside the gene matches. Germline values: CDR1 MGHRA, CDR2 YSYEKL. The CDR3 sequence is 17 residues long. The CDR3 loop is CASSQVTGGFRGTEAFF. Written as DNA, the CDR3 is TGCGCCAGCAGCCAAGTGACAGGGGGCTTTAGGGGCACTGAAGCTTTCTTT.

A single count supports this clone. The chain carries TRBV7-2 and TRBJ2-1; TRBD1 agrees at 7 bases. This CDR3 is built from 16 residues. CDR1 is SGHTA, CDR2 FQGNSA, per germline. Trimming removed 5 bases from V and 0 bases from J; junction bases left unmatched: 7. The chain's CDR3 is CASSLSQGSSYNEQFF. For the CDR3, the DNA is TGTGCCAGCAGCCTATCACAGGGGAGCTCCTACAATGAGCAGTTCTTC.

This chain connects TRBV19 to TRBJ1-5; tentatively, D is TRBD1 (6 bases). V lost 3 bases and J 6 bases, leaving 9 bases between the germline ends. CDR1 LNHDA and CDR2 SQIVND come from the germline V gene (reference sequence). The CDR3 has 13 residues. The CDR3 loop is CASSMTGGQPQHF. The CDR3 DNA follows: TGTGCCAGTAGTATGACAGGAGGTCAGCCCCAGCATTTT. Drawing the rest from reference TRBV19 and TRBJ1-5, the complete variable domain is DGGITQSPKYLFRKEGQNVTLSCEQNLNHDAMYWYRQDPGQGLRLIYYSQIVNDFQKGDIAEGYSVSREKKESFPLTVTSAQKNPTAFYLCASSMTGGQPQHFGDGTRLSIL.

The chain is built from TRBV12-5 and TRBJ2-7, with 7 bases fitting TRBD1. CDR3 length equals 15 residues. The germline gives CDR1 LGHNT, CDR2 FRNRAP. V lost 2 bases, J lost 4 bases, and 8 bases stayed unmatched. CDR3 amino acids: CASGLPHRGRYEQYF. CDR3 in DNA: TGTGCTAGTGGTTTGCCCCACAGGGGTAGGTACGAGCAGTACTTC.

In its sample, this clone was seen once. CDR3 region: CASNYLSGANVLTF. In nucleotides, the CDR3 is TGTGCCAGCAACTACCTCTCTGGGGCCAACGTCCTGACTTTC. The J gene is TRBJ2-6, the V gene TRBV28; the D is unclear. V was cut by 7 bases and J by 0 bases, with 7 bases left in between. This CDR3 spans 14 amino acids. Germline lookup yields CDR1 MDHEN and CDR2 SYDVKM.

The chain couples TRBV20-1 to TRBJ2-1; D may be TRBD2 (6 bases). The CDR3 is 12 amino acids. Germline CDR1 is DFQATT and CDR2 is SNEGSKA (reference sequence). V dropped 3 bases and J dropped 9 bases, with 12 bases sitting between them. The CDR3 spells CSASSGIPEQFF. As DNA, the CDR3 is TGCAGTGCTAGTAGCGGCATTCCTGAGCAGTTCTTC.

The rearrangement uses TRBV5-6 and TRBJ2-1, with 8 bases that match TRBD1. Per germline, CDR1 SGHDT and CDR2 YYEEEE. V lost 3 bases to trimming and J lost 6 bases; unmatched junction nucleotides: 11. The CDR3 extends over 16 amino acids. The CDR3 coding sequence is TGTGCCAGCAGCTCCACACTCAGGGGGCGGGTCAATGAGCAGTTCTTC. Translation gives CASSSTLRGRVNEQFF.

V is TRBV7-3 and J is TRBJ1-1; 8 bases map to TRBD1. The CDR3 runs 17 residues. Trimming cost V 1 base and J 5 bases; bases outside gene matches: 12. The germline V gene encodes CDR1 SGHTA and CDR2 FQGTGA. CDR3 coding DNA: TGTGCCAGCAGCTTAAAAGGTGGGGCAGGGGGCATAACTGAAGCTTTCTTT. Its protein product is CASSLKGGAGGITEAFF. The full variable domain, completed using reference TRBV7-3 and TRBJ1-1, is GAGVSQTPSNKVTEKGKYVELRCDPISGHTALYWYRQSLGQGPEFLIYFQGTGAADDSGLPNDRFFAVRPEGSVSTLKIQRTERGDSAVYLCASSLKGGAGGITEAFFGQGTRLTVV.

This clone was detected only once. This chain joins TRBV2 and TRBJ2-2; TRBD2 matches at 7 bases. V gave up 4 bases and J gave up 4 bases; unmatched junction bases: 0. The CDR3 runs to 13 residues. Germline CDR1 reads SNHLY; CDR2 reads FYNNEI. The CDR3 protein is CASSGGGTGELFF. In nucleotides, the CDR3 is TGTGCCAGCAGTGGCGGGGGCACCGGGGAGCTGTTTTTT.

The rearrangement links TRBV5-1 to TRBJ2-1; D remains ambiguous. V gave up 3 bases and J gave up 5 bases, with 6 bases separating them. The CDR3 spans 12 residues. Germline CDR1 reads SGHRS; CDR2 reads YFSETQ. CDR3 nucleotides: TGCGCCAGCAGCTATTATAACAATGAGCAGTTCTTC. Residues: CASSYYNNEQFF. The full variable domain, with the rest looked up from reference TRBV5-1 and TRBJ2-1, is KAGVTQTPRYLIKTRGQQVTLSCSPISGHRSVSWYQQTPGQGLQFLFEYFSETQRNKGNFPGRFSGRQFSNSRSEMNVSTLELGDSALYLCASSYYNNEQFFGPGTRLTVL.

This chain joins TRBV28 and TRBJ1-2; 7 bases are shared with TRBD1. The junction had 7 bases not matched to a gene; V was cut back by 8 bases and J by 4 bases. The V gene's germline CDR1 is MDHEN and CDR2 SYDVKM. This CDR3 region has 13 residues. CDR3 DNA sequence: TGTGCCAGCCGCCGCGGGACAGTCTATGGCTACACCTTC. Translated, it gives CASRRGTVYGYTF.

On this clone: Other DNA sequences in this sample translate to the same CDR3. J is TRBJ2-7 and V is TRBV27, with 13 bases lining up with TRBD2. The CDR3 is 15 amino acids. The germline V gene has CDR1 MNHEY and CDR2 SMNVEV (reference sequence). The V and J ends lost 4 bases and 3 bases, in that order; junction bases with no gene match: 3. For the CDR3, the DNA is TGTGCCAGCAGTTCAAGGACTAGCGGGAGCTACGAGCAGTACTTC. Its protein is CASSSRTSGSYEQYF.

The chain has TRBV24-1 and TRBJ2-3, with D tentatively TRBD2 (6 bases). Germline V gene lookup returns CDR1 KGHDR and CDR2 SFDVKD. CDR3 length: 13 residues. DNA for the CDR3: TGTGCTAGCGGCGGGGAAAGCACAGATACGCAGTATTTT. Translated: CASGGESTDTQYF.

This chain connects TRBV5-1 to TRBJ2-6, with D perhaps matching TRBD1 (5 bases). Germline V lookup: CDR1 SGHRS, CDR2 YFSETQ. CDR3 length: 18 amino acids. Trimming left V 2 bases short and J 4 bases short, with 19 bases between. Here the CDR3 DNA reads TGCGCCAGCAGCTTAAGCAGGGCGCCCGATAGGGGGGCCAACGTCCTGACTTTC. This encodes CASSLSRAPDRGANVLTF.

The rearrangement joins TRBV28 to TRBJ2-7, with 7 nucleotides matching TRBD1. CDR3 length equals 14 residues. The ends lost 5 bases at V and 2 bases at J; junction bases unmatched: 6. The germline CDR1 and CDR2 sequences are MDHEN and SYDVKM. The CDR3 DNA reads TGTGCCAGCAGTGTACAGGGGACCACCTACGAGCAGTACTTC. It yields the protein CASSVQGTTYEQYF.

This sequence joins TRBV2 and TRBJ1-5, with D possibly being TRBD1 (5 bases). Germline V lookup: CDR1 SNHLY, CDR2 FYNNEI. This CDR3 is built from 14 residues. Trimming stripped 6 bases from V and 5 bases from J, with 14 bases between. The CDR3 nucleotides read TGTGCCAGCAGACAGCTGGAGGGGTATCAGCCCCAGCATTTT. This gives the protein CASRQLEGYQPQHF.

This chain links TRBV18 with TRBJ1-5; D remains unclear. The CDR3 consists of 14 residues. CDR1 is KGHSH, CDR2 LQKENI, per germline. Trimming shortened V by 6 bases and J by 1 base, and 10 bases separated the two germline ends. The CDR3 region has the DNA TGTGCCAGCTCCGACACAGAGAGCAATCAGCCCCAGCATTTT. The encoded protein is CASSDTESNQPQHF.

The V call is TRBV7-9, the J call TRBJ1-4; D uncertain. In germline, CDR1 is SEHNR, CDR2 FQNEAQ (reference sequence). Trimming removed 4 bases from V and 8 bases from J, with 17 bases in between. The CDR3 contains 15 residues. As DNA, the CDR3 is TGTGCCAGCAGCTCCCAGACCCACGAGGCGGAAAAACTGTTTTTT. It is translated as CASSSQTHEAEKLFF.

This sequence joins TRBV12-5 and TRBJ1-1; D is unclear. V lost 0 bases, J lost 8 bases, and 13 bases lay in between. CDR1 is LGHNT, CDR2 FRNRAP, per germline. The CDR3 covers 14 residues. The CDR3 loop reads CASGLVPNGLEAFF. As DNA, the CDR3 is TGTGCTAGTGGTTTGGTACCCAACGGTTTGGAAGCTTTCTTT.